One and the same sample provided the 19 T cell receptor beta chains below, sequenced in a study of regulatory T cells in long-lasting Graves disease. For TCR beta, libraries came from iRepertoire HTBI primers and Arm-PCR of CDR3 regions. TCRdb redid the calling of the multiplex PCR reads with MiXCR, one entry per CDR3 protein. The sample holds 400,000 to 500,000 distinct CDR3 sequences; 12% to 15% are singletons and the top ten take roughly a sixth. Time point indicated: newly diagnosed GD, antithyroid drugs for less than 3 months. Scientists built the TCR library using RNA that was extracted from PBMCs. The sample was also reused in another study, on T cells in Graves' hyperthyroidism and ophthalmopathy.

The material sequenced was peripheral blood mononuclear cells (PBMCs), taken at new diagnosis, from a patient treated with antithyroid drugs. All receptors derive from a woman aged 45-59 years with Graves disease.

The chain has TRBV18 and TRBJ2-1; D is ambiguous. The CDR3 is made up of 13 amino acids. The germline V and J ends were trimmed by 2 bases and 6 bases, with 8 bases remaining between them. Germline values: CDR1 KGHSH, CDR2 LQKENI. In DNA form, the CDR3 reads TGTGCCAGCTCACCATTAATCGGCAATGAGCAGTTCTTC. Translation: CASSPLIGNEQFF.

The sample holds many counts of this clonotype. The chain carries TRBV20-1 and TRBJ1-1; D uncertain. Per germline, CDR1 DFQATT and CDR2 SNEGSKA (reference sequence). The ends were cut back, 8 bases at V and 8 bases at J, with 21 bases in the middle. CDR3 length equals 13 residues. The CDR3 reads CSPRPRRWEEAFF. The CDR3 region has the DNA TGCAGTCCACGTCCCCGACGTTGGGAAGAAGCTTTCTTT.

In its sample, this clonotype was seen many times. V and J are TRBV3-1 and TRBJ2-1, with TRBD2 identical over 9 bases. Losses at the gene ends were 0 bases for V and 6 bases for J; bases not matched to a gene: 6. The CDR3 has 16 residues. CDR1 LGHDT and CDR2 YNNKEL come from the germline V gene (reference sequence). The CDR3 reads CASSQDVAGGGNEQFF. CDR3 DNA sequence: TGTGCCAGCAGCCAAGACGTCGCGGGGGGGGGCAATGAGCAGTTCTTC.

As for this clonotype: A read error may produce the germline difference seen at one junction end. The chain joins TRBV19 to TRBJ2-3; the match to TRBD2 covers 7 bases. The CDR3 length is 14 residues. CDR1 is LNHDA and CDR2 is SQIVND in the germline V gene (reference sequence). Here the CDR3 reads CVSSMGREEDTQYF. In DNA form, the CDR3 reads TGTGTCAGTAGTATGGGTCGGGAGGAAGATACGCAGTATTTT.

This clonotype was detected many times. This sequence joins TRBV29-1 and TRBJ2-3, with 7 bases matching TRBD2. Trimming took 6 bases from V and 0 from J; bases not matched to a gene: 9. The CDR3 sequence is 15 residues long. Germline lookup yields CDR1 SQVTM and CDR2 ANQGSEA. This CDR3 reads CSVRRTSTSTDTQYF. CDR3 bases: TGCAGCGTCAGACGGACTAGTACGAGCACAGATACGCAGTATTTT.

Notes on this clonotype: At one end the junction does not follow the germline gene, possibly because of a read error. The V and J genes are TRBV7-3 and TRBJ2-1; 9 bases agree with TRBD2. Per germline, CDR1 SGHTA and CDR2 FQGTGA. This CDR3 spans 16 amino acids. As DNA, the CDR3 is TGTGGCAGCAGCTTACTTAGCGGGGGAGCTGTGGGTGAGCAGTTCTTC. It translates to CGSSLLSGGAVGEQFF.

This clonotype was counted only a few times. A much larger clone lies one base from this, so it may be a read error. The V call is TRBV28, the J call TRBJ2-7; D possibly corresponds to TRBD2 (7 bases). CDR3 size: 15 residues. CDR1 is MDHEN and CDR2 is SYDVKM in the germline V gene. Trimming shortened V by 3 bases and J by 6 bases, and 18 bases separated the two germline ends. CDR3 nucleotide sequence: TGTGCCAGCAGTTTTGTAAGACGGGGGGCAAGCGAGCAGTACTTC. This sequence encodes CASSFVRRGASEQYF.

This clonotype was seen more than once but under ten times. The rearrangement links TRBV4-1 to TRBJ2-2; D is unresolved. The V end was cut by 2 bases, the J end by 7 bases, with 11 bases between. The germline V gene has CDR1 MGHRA and CDR2 YSYEKL. This CDR3 has 14 amino acids. CDR3 in DNA: TGCGCCAGCAGCCAATACCGGGTTGACGGGGAGCTGTTTTTT. Amino acids: CASSQYRVDGELFF.

With regard to this clonotype: The likely explanation is a read error, given a far larger clone one base away. This is likely a read error, given that the CDR3 carries no conserved phenylalanine or tryptophan at its end. The rearrangement uses TRBV5-6 and TRBJ1-1; D remains ambiguous. Germline V lookup: CDR1 SGHDT, CDR2 YYEEEE. The CDR3 extends over 12 amino acids. V lost 2 bases, J lost 1 base, and 3 bases lay in between. CDR3 coding DNA: TGTGCCAGCAGCTTTGGGAACACTGAAGCTTTCTCT. Protein product: CASSFGNTEAFS.

This clonotype has ten or more counts. The genes are TRBV12-3 or TRBV12-4 and TRBJ2-7; D unresolved. The ends were cut back, 7 bases at V and 6 bases at J, with 13 bases in the middle. This CDR3 spans 12 amino acids. The CDR3 region has the DNA TGTGCCAGCACCGCGGACCTGGGCGAGCAGTACTTC. Translation: CASTADLGEQYF.

This chain uses TRBV14 with TRBJ2-5; 8 bases line up with TRBD1. The ends lost 4 bases at V and 2 bases at J; junction bases unmatched: 3. In germline, CDR1 is SGHDN, CDR2 FVKESK. CDR3 length: 14 residues. The CDR3 sequence is CASSPWTGQETQYF. The CDR3 DNA reads TGTGCCAGCAGCCCTTGGACAGGGCAAGAGACCCAGTACTTC.

The table lists this clonotype with many counts. This sequence joins TRBV29-1 and TRBJ2-7; no definite D call. Trimming stripped 5 bases from V and 2 bases from J, with 10 bases between. This CDR3 contains 12 residues. Germline CDR1 is SQVTM and CDR2 is ANQGSEA. This CDR3 is CSVYRAPYEQYF. The CDR3, as DNA: TGCAGCGTTTACCGAGCCCCCTACGAGCAGTACTTC.

This clonotype was picked up a small number of times. The genes are TRBV5-1 and TRBJ1-1; 7 nucleotides agree with TRBD1. Germline trimming cut 0 bases from V and 4 bases from J; bases unmatched to any gene: 6. This CDR3 is 15 amino acids long. The germline V gene encodes CDR1 SGHRS and CDR2 YFSETQ. In DNA, the CDR3 is TGCGCCAGCAGCTTGGACCGAGGGGGCACCACTGAAGCTTTCTTT. It specifies CASSLDRGGTTEAFF.

The table lists this clonotype with a few counts. Its ends do not fully match the called genes, so a read error is possible. The rearrangement uses TRBV19 and TRBJ2-7; unclear D gene. The CDR3 loop spans 16 amino acids. Germline V lookup: CDR1 LNHDA, CDR2 SQIVND (reference sequence). This CDR3 reads CASSPRTYLDGYEQYF. The CDR3 coding sequence is TGTGCCAGTAGTCCTAGGACCTACCTGGACGGCTACGAACAGTACTTC.

This clonotype has more than one count but fewer than ten. This chain connects TRBV11-3 to TRBJ2-1; 7 bases are shared with TRBD2. Germline V gene data show CDR1 as SGHNT and CDR2 as YENEEA. There are 18 residues in the CDR3. Trimming cost V 1 base and J 5 bases; bases outside gene matches: 14. The CDR3 DNA reads as TGTGCCAGCAGCTTAGGGGCCCGGGAGGCCCCGAGAAACAATGAGCAGTTCTTC. Its protein is CASSLGAREAPRNNEQFF.

This clonotype was seen a few times. V usage is TRBV19 and J usage is TRBJ2-2; D uncertain. Trimming shortened V by 7 bases and J by 5 bases, and 11 bases separated the two germline ends. The germline gives CDR1 LNHDA, CDR2 SQIVND (reference sequence). CDR3 length equals 13 residues. The CDR3 sequence is CASTKQETGELFF. Written as DNA, the CDR3 is TGTGCCAGTACCAAACAAGAAACCGGGGAGCTGTTTTTT. Together with reference TRBV19 and TRBJ2-2, the CDR3 gives the full variable domain: DGGITQSPKYLFRKEGQNVTLSCEQNLNHDAMYWYRQDPGQGLRLIYYSQIVNDFQKGDIAEGYSVSREKKESFPLTVTSAQKNPTAFYLCASTKQETGELFFGEGSRLTVL.

This clonotype was picked up many times. V is TRBV10-3 and J is TRBJ2-7; 8 bases are a match to TRBD1. The V segment lost 5 bases and the J segment 4 bases; nucleotides outside the gene matches: 7. Germline V CDR1 and CDR2: ENHRY, SYGVKD. The CDR3 is 14 residues long. The CDR3 loop reads CAISSATGEYEQYF. CDR3 nucleotides: TGTGCCATCAGTTCAGCGACAGGGGAATACGAGCAGTACTTC.

This clonotype was counted at least ten times. The chain recombines TRBV12-3 or TRBV12-4 with TRBJ1-4; perhaps TRBD1 as D (5 bases). V was pared by 3 bases and J by 7 bases, with 9 bases between. This CDR3 region has 13 residues. The CDR3 sequence: CASSFREGEKLFF. The CDR3 DNA reads TGTGCCAGCAGTTTCAGGGAGGGTGAAAAACTGTTTTTT.

The chain carries TRBV4-1 and TRBJ1-4; D possibly corresponds to TRBD1 (6 bases). The V gene's germline CDR1 is MGHRA and CDR2 YSYEKL. CDR3 length: 15 residues. Trimming left V 2 bases short and J 10 bases short, with 17 bases between. The CDR3 bases are TGCGCCAGCAGCCAACAGGGGACCACCCGGGTAAAACTGTTTTTT. Residues: CASSQQGTTRVKLFF.